What follows are 27 T cell receptor beta chains derived from one specimen sequenced in a study of vaccination effects on CD4 cells after COVID-19. In the ViraFEST assay, antigen-specific CD4+ clonotypes were identified by expansion after peptide-pool stimulation. Having been cultured for around ten days, the cells underwent CD4+ T cell isolation. Participants completed two doses of the BNT162b2 or mRNA-1273 vaccine. The antigens these receptors bind are not known. Profiled with immunoSEQ multiplex PCR; TCRdb holds only in-frame clones, not every one. The data contain about 27,000 clones, roughly 80% of them singletons. Source: CD4+ T cells from PBMCs cultured with HCoV-NL63 spike peptides, taken after COVID-19 vaccination. These receptors came from a human donor who received a COVID-19 vaccine. Some clones in this sample may be carry-over from other donors' samples.

The rearrangement uses TRBV4-1 and TRBJ1-6; a possible D gene is TRBD1 (5 bases). The CDR3 extends over 16 amino acids. CDR1 MGHRA and CDR2 YSYEKL come from the germline V gene. V was trimmed by 1 base and J by 8 bases, leaving 15 bases between them. CDR3 DNA sequence: TGCGCCAGCAGCCAAGCTGCAGGGTTATATGATTCACCCCTCCACTTT. This translates into CASSQAAGLYDSPLHF.

CDR3 protein: CASSVEVDEQFF. Written as DNA, the CDR3 is TGTGCCAGCAGCGTAGAAGTCGATGAGCAGTTCTTC. V usage is TRBV9 and J usage is TRBJ2-1; D ambiguous. V lost 0 bases to trimming and J lost 8 bases, with 6 bases between them. This CDR3 is 12 amino acids long. The germline V gene encodes CDR1 SGDLS and CDR2 YYNGEE.

This clone has more than one count but fewer than ten. This rearrangement joins TRBV4-1 to TRBJ1-6; a weak D match, TRBD1 (5 bases). V was clipped by 0 bases and J by 14 bases, with 14 bases between them. Germline loops: CDR1 MGHRA, CDR2 YSYEKL. This CDR3 has 14 residues. The CDR3 region is CASSQDVGGFALHF. CDR3 coding DNA: TGCGCCAGCAGCCAAGATGTGGGGGGGTTTGCCCTCCACTTT.

This rearrangement joins TRBV5-1 to TRBJ1-1; D is ambiguous. The ends were cut back, 5 bases at V and 0 bases at J, with 11 bases in the middle. The CDR3 is 14 amino acids. Germline CDR1 and CDR2: SGHRS and YFSETQ. The CDR3 DNA sequence: TGCGCCAGCAGACAAAGCCAGATGAACACTGAAGCTTTCTTT. Translating gives CASRQSQMNTEAFF.

In this sample, this clone turned up a few times. The rearrangement joins TRBV18 to TRBJ2-1; D possibly corresponds to TRBD1 (6 bases). Germline V gene data show CDR1 as KGHSH and CDR2 as LQKENI. This CDR3 contains 11 residues. V dropped 6 bases and J dropped 9 bases, with 9 bases sitting between them. The CDR3 coding sequence is TGTGCCAGCTCTCAAGGGGGTGAGCAGTTCTTC. It codes for CASSQGGEQFF.

The chain uses TRBV2 and TRBJ2-7; unclear D gene. Deletions cut 6 bases from V and 4 bases from J, with 7 bases between. The germline V gene encodes CDR1 SNHLY and CDR2 FYNNEI. The CDR3 loop spans 11 amino acids. This CDR3 is CASRGSYEQYV. For the CDR3, the DNA is TGTGCCAGCAGAGGATCGTACGAGCAGTACGTC.

The V call is TRBV20-1, the J call TRBJ1-4; D gene uncertain. V dropped 5 bases and J dropped 7 bases, with 8 bases sitting between them. The V gene's germline CDR1 is DFQATT and CDR2 SNEGSKA (reference sequence). The CDR3 has 11 residues. CDR3 coding DNA: TGCAGTGCTCGGTTCAGTGAAAAACTGTTTTTT. Residues: CSARFSEKLFF.

The V and J genes are TRBV5-1 and TRBJ2-2, with D unresolved. Germline V gene lookup returns CDR1 SGHRS and CDR2 YFSETQ. There are 15 residues in the CDR3. V gave up 0 bases and J gave up 2 bases, with 8 bases separating them. CDR3 protein: CASSLGPYNTGELFF. CDR3 in DNA: TGCGCCAGCAGCTTGGGGCCATATAACACCGGGGAGCTGTTTTTT.

The genes are TRBV6-1 and TRBJ2-7, with TRBD1 as a possible D gene (6 bases). In germline, CDR1 is MNHNS, CDR2 SASEGT. Trimming cost V 2 bases and J 4 bases, with 9 bases left between them. CDR3 length equals 13 residues. The CDR3 bases are TGTGCCAGCAGTGAAAACAGGGCTTACGAGCAGTACGTC. It specifies CASSENRAYEQYV.

In this sample, this clone turned up a few times. The chain has TRBV30 and TRBJ1-4, with TRBD1 as a possible D gene (5 bases). The length of the CDR3 is 15 residues. Germline loops: CDR1 GTSNPN, CDR2 SVGIG (reference sequence). The V gene lost 2 bases and the J gene lost 6 bases, with 16 bases spanning the gap. In nucleotides, the CDR3 is TGTGCCTGGAGTTCCAGACAGTCCGGATATGAAAAACTGTTTTTT. This gives the protein CAWSSRQSGYEKLFF.

This chain uses TRBV3-1 (or the pseudogene TRBV3-2) with TRBJ2-2; D remains unclear. Trimming took 2 bases from V and 1 from J, leaving 5 bases between them. This CDR3 spans 14 amino acids. The germline CDR1 and CDR2 sequences are LGHDT and YNNKEL (reference sequence). The CDR3 DNA reads as TGTGCCAGCAGCCAACAGATGAACACCGGGGAGCTGTTTTTT. It codes for CASSQQMNTGELFF.

This clone was counted only a few times. The V and J genes are TRBV6-1 and TRBJ2-7, with unresolved D. From germline, CDR1 is MNHNS and CDR2 SASEGT. V lost 2 bases to trimming and J lost 5 bases, with 25 bases between them. The CDR3 runs to 18 residues. In DNA form, the CDR3 reads TGTGCCAGCAGTGAATGGAGTCGGGTCTTACAGCTACCTGACGAGCAGTACGTC. It codes for CASSEWSRVLQLPDEQYV.

V is TRBV5-1 and J is TRBJ1-1; TRBD1 agrees at 7 bases. With V trimmed by 5 bases and J by 0 bases, 4 bases remained unmatched. CDR1 and CDR2 from the germline V gene are SGHRS and YFSETQ. This CDR3 spans 14 amino acids. This CDR3 reads CASSEGAVNTEAFF. The DNA of the CDR3 is TGCGCCAGCAGTGAGGGGGCCGTGAACACTGAAGCTTTCTTT.

The J gene is TRBJ1-2, the V gene TRBV2; the D is unclear. V shed 5 bases and J shed 7 bases, with 14 bases lying between them. CDR1 SNHLY and CDR2 FYNNEI come from the germline V gene. CDR3 size: 13 residues. This chain's CDR3 is CASSTDPRGGYTF. The CDR3 DNA reads as TGTGCCAGCAGTACAGACCCTCGGGGTGGCTACACCTTC.

This sequence joins TRBV4-3 and TRBJ2-6, with a tentative D call TRBD1 (6 bases). The length of the CDR3 is 19 residues. CDR1 LGHNA and CDR2 YSLEER come from the germline V gene. V gave up 4 bases and J gave up 2 bases, with 21 bases separating them. The CDR3 spells CASSPVTLTGNPGANVLTF. The DNA for the CDR3 is TGCGCCAGCAGCCCCGTAACCCTGACAGGAAACCCTGGGGCCAACGTCCTGACTTTC.

The chain joins TRBV19 to TRBJ2-5, with D unresolved. Trimming left V 3 bases short and J 5 bases short, with 13 bases between. Germline CDR1 LNHDA, CDR2 SQIVND (reference sequence). The CDR3 loop spans 14 amino acids. CDR3 residues: CASSMGKGRETQYF. In nucleotides, the CDR3 is TGTGCCAGTAGTATGGGCAAGGGCAGGGAGACCCAGTACTTC.

The chain combines TRBV19 with TRBJ2-2; 12 nucleotides align to TRBD2. The V and J ends lost 4 bases and 0 bases, in that order; junction bases with no gene match: 3. CDR3 length: 17 amino acids. The germline V gene has CDR1 LNHDA and CDR2 SQIVND (reference sequence). The CDR3 coding sequence is TGTGCCAGTAGTACCGGACTAGCGGGGACGAACACCGGGGAGCTGTTTTTT. Protein: CASSTGLAGTNTGELFF. The variable domain in full, with the rest retrieved from reference TRBV19 and TRBJ2-2, is DGGITQSPKYLFRKEGQNVTLSCEQNLNHDAMYWYRQDPGQGLRLIYYSQIVNDFQKGDIAEGYSVSREKKESFPLTVTSAQKNPTAFYLCASSTGLAGTNTGELFFGEGSRLTVL.

CDR3 bases: TGTGCCAGCAGCTCCCTCAGGGCCCCAGATACGCAGTATTTT. Its translation is CASSSLRAPDTQYF. The rearrangement joins TRBV7-3 to TRBJ2-3; tentatively, D is TRBD1 (5 bases). CDR3 length: 14 residues. V lost 4 bases and J 4 bases, leaving 12 bases between the germline ends. The germline V gene encodes CDR1 SGHTA and CDR2 FQGTGA.

The V call is TRBV29-1, the J call TRBJ1-1, with 9 bases matching TRBD1. CDR1 and CDR2 from the germline V gene are SQVTM and ANQGSEA. Germline trimming cut 5 bases from V and 5 bases from J; bases unmatched to any gene: 6. CDR3 length: 13 residues. Written as DNA, the CDR3 is TGCAGCGTTACAACAGGGGGCGGAACTGAAGCTTTCTTT. Translating gives CSVTTGGGTEAFF.

The gene calls are TRBV10-3 and TRBJ2-2, with 8 positions matching TRBD2. The CDR3 runs 14 residues. Germline V gene lookup returns CDR1 ENHRY and CDR2 SYGVKD. Unmatched junction bases numbered 0, after V lost 2 bases and J lost 4 bases. CDR3 amino acids: CAISEREGTGELFF. The DNA of the CDR3 is TGTGCCATCAGTGAGCGGGAGGGCACCGGGGAGCTGTTTTTT.

This clone came up once. The chain has TRBV7-9 and TRBJ2-3; D is perhaps TRBD1 (5 bases). CDR1 and CDR2 (germline): SEHNR, FQNEAQ (reference sequence). V was trimmed by 6 bases and J by 0 bases, leaving 13 bases between them. The CDR3 runs to 15 residues. The CDR3 protein is CASRQRQTSTDTQYF. In nucleotides, the CDR3 is TGTGCCAGCAGACAAAGACAGACCAGCACAGATACGCAGTATTTT. The whole variable domain, remainder taken from reference TRBV7-9 and TRBJ2-3, is DTGVSQNPRHKITKRGQNVTFRCDPISEHNRLYWYRQTLGQGPEFLTYFQNEAQLEKSRLLSDRFSAERPKGSFSTLEIQRTEQGDSAMYLCASRQRQTSTDTQYFGPGTRLTVL.

CDR3 DNA sequence: TGTGCCAGCAGCGTCCTAGCGGGGGGCAGCACCGGGGAGCTGTTTTTT. Translated: CASSVLAGGSTGELFF. The J gene is TRBJ2-2, the V gene TRBV9; 11 bases map to TRBD2. This CDR3 has 16 amino acids. Germline assignment: CDR1 SGDLS and CDR2 YYNGEE. With V trimmed by 2 bases and J by 4 bases, 4 bases remained unmatched.

The chain is built from TRBV10-1 and TRBJ2-5, with D perhaps matching TRBD1 or TRBD2 (5 bases each). The CDR3 runs 13 residues. Trimming removed 4 bases from V and 4 bases from J, with 10 bases in between. Germline values: CDR1 WNHNN, CDR2 SYGVQD (reference sequence). The CDR3 coding sequence is TGCGCCAGCAGTGGGTCGAGGGGAGAGACCCAGTACTTC. It specifies CASSGSRGETQYF.

This clone was counted once. This sequence joins TRBV28 and TRBJ1-1; TRBD1 is a possible D gene (5 bases). This CDR3 has 15 amino acids. CDR1 MDHEN and CDR2 SYDVKM come from the germline V gene. Deletions cut 2 bases from V and 4 bases from J, with 14 bases between. The CDR3 nucleotides read TGTGCCAGCAGTTTACCCCGGTGGGGGGGCACTGAAGCTTTCTTT. This codes for CASSLPRWGGTEAFF.

This clone was detected a few times. The chain employs TRBV3-1 (or the pseudogene TRBV3-2) and TRBJ2-2; D could derive from TRBD1 or TRBD2 (6 bases each). Looked up from germline, CDR1 is LGHDT and CDR2 is YNNKEL (reference sequence). With 5 bases removed from V and 4 bases from J, the gap between germline ends came to 14 bases. The CDR3 sequence is 15 residues long. The CDR3 here is CASSRGATPTGELFF. The CDR3 nucleotides read TGTGCCAGCAGCAGGGGGGCTACCCCCACCGGGGAGCTGTTTTTT.

This chain joins TRBV7-2 and TRBJ1-5, with D unresolved. V dropped 6 bases and J dropped 4 bases, with 7 bases sitting between them. The germline V gene has CDR1 SGHTA and CDR2 FQGNSA. This CDR3 spans 12 amino acids. The chain's CDR3 is CASSFSNQPQHF. CDR3 coding DNA: TGTGCCAGCAGTTTCAGTAATCAGCCCCAGCATTTT.

The chain uses TRBV6-5 and TRBJ1-2, with a weak D call TRBD1 (6 bases). This CDR3 has 13 residues. Looked up from germline, CDR1 is MNHEY and CDR2 is SVGAGI. V dropped 2 bases and J dropped 4 bases, with 8 bases sitting between them. CDR3 amino acids: CASSYVQGYGYTF. The CDR3 nucleotides read TGTGCCAGCAGTTACGTACAGGGCTATGGCTACACCTTC.